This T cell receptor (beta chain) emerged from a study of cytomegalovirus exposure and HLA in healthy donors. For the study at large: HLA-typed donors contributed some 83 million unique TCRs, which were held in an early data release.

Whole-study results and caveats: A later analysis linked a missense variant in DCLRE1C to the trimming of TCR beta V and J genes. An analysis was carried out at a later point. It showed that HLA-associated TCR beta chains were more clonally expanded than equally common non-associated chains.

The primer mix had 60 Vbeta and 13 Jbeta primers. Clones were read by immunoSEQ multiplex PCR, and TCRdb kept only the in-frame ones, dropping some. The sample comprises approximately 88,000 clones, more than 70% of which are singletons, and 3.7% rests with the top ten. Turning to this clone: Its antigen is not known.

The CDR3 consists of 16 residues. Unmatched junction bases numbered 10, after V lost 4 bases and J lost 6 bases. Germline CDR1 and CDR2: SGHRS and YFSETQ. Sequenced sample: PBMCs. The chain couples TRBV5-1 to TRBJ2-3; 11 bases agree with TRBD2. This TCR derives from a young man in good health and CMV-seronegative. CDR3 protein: CASSLGTSGLTDTQYF. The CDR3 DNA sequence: TGCGCCAGCAGCCTGGGGACTAGCGGCCTCACGGATACGCAGTATTTT.